Listed below are T cell receptor beta chains from one sample, sequenced in a study of cytomegalovirus exposure and HLA in healthy donors. The method was immunoSEQ multiplex PCR; TCRdb's version includes in-frame clones alone and lacks a portion of them. The sample includes 99,000 or so clones, just under 80% seen only once; the top ten take approximately 5.1%. Sequencing input: PBMCs. The receptors originated from a male donor in good health and CMV-seronegative. The CDR3 runs from the conserved cysteine through the conserved F or W. A D gene is named only where the DNA matches it firmly. Size is stated for part of the rows, as once, few or many counts, or as a class when the clone is expanded.

clone_size	v_call	d_call	j_call	cdr3_aa	cdr3_nt
.	TRBV7-2	TRBD2	TRBJ2-1	CASGPAGGYNEQFF	TGTGCCAGCGGACCTGCGGGAGGGTACAATGAGCAGTTCTTC
.	TRBV28	TRBD2	TRBJ2-2	CASSPLAGISTGELFF	TGTGCCAGCAGTCCACTAGCGGGAATAAGCACCGGGGAGCTGTTTTTT
many	TRBV19	.	TRBJ2-1	CASPPYLYNEQFF	TGTGCCAGCCCCCCCTACCTCTACAATGAGCAGTTCTTC
.	TRBV28	.	TRBJ1-5	CASSSPGQPYSNQPQHF	TGTGCCAGCAGTTCCCCAGGACAGCCGTATAGCAATCAGCCCCAGCATTTT
.	TRBV7-3	TRBD1	TRBJ2-1	CASSRQGWRNEQFF	TGTGCCAGCAGCCGACAGGGGTGGCGAAATGAGCAGTTCTTC
.	TRBV7-2	TRBD2	TRBJ2-5	CASSLGLAGGQETQYF	TGTGCCAGCAGCCTAGGACTAGCGGGAGGCCAAGAGACCCAGTACTTC
.	TRBV5-8	.	TRBJ2-2	CASSPDGTLDTGELFF	TGTGCCAGCAGCCCAGACGGGACACTTGACACCGGGGAGCTGTTTTTT
.	TRBV19	TRBD1	TRBJ2-5	CASSHRGRNEGTQYF	TGTGCCAGTAGCCACAGGGGGCGTAATGAGGGGACCCAGTACTTC
.	TRBV14	TRBD1	TRBJ2-2	CASSQQSGQGPRGTGELFF	TGTGCCAGCAGCCAGCAGTCAGGACAGGGGCCTCGGGGCACCGGGGAGCTGTTTTTT
.	TRBV4-1	.	TRBJ1-2	CASSRTATDYYGYTF	TGCGCCAGCAGCCGGACCGCAACGGACTACTATGGCTACACCTTC
.	TRBV18	.	TRBJ2-3	CASSSYISTDTQYF	TGTGCCAGCTCATCGTACATCAGCACAGATACGCAGTATTTT
.	TRBV5-6	TRBD1	TRBJ1-5	CASSYGQGVSQPQHF	TGTGCCAGCAGCTACGGACAGGGGGTGTCGCAGCCCCAGCATTTT
.	TRBV10-3	TRBD2	TRBJ2-7	CAISESGLANYEQYF	TGTGCCATCAGTGAGTCCGGACTAGCGAACTACGAGCAGTACTTC
.	TRBV19	TRBD1	TRBJ2-1	CASSNRPTGLFNEQFF	TGTGCCAGTAGTAACCGACCGACAGGGCTTTTCAATGAGCAGTTCTTC
.	TRBV5-4	.	TRBJ2-7	CASSLDKISSYEQYF	TGTGCCAGCAGCTTGGACAAAATAAGCTCCTACGAGCAGTACTTC
.	TRBV19	.	TRBJ1-2	CASSILPGVGYGYTF	TGTGCCAGTAGTATCCTCCCGGGAGTCGGCTATGGCTACACCTTC
once	TRBV7-9	.	TRBJ2-5	CASSRNSAGETQYF	TGTGCCAGCAGCCGGAATAGCGCCGGGGAGACCCAGTACTTC
.	TRBV6-1	.	TRBJ1-1	CASSEGRDTEAFF	TGTGCCAGCAGTGAAGGGAGGGACACTGAAGCTTTCTTT
.	TRBV30	TRBD1	TRBJ1-5	CAWSARNQGADNQPQHF	TGTGCCTGGAGTGCCCGAAATCAGGGGGCGGACAATCAGCCCCAGCATTTT
once	TRBV4-3	TRBD2	TRBJ2-7	CASSQLILAGVYEQYF	TGCGCCAGCAGCCAACTAATCCTAGCGGGAGTTTACGAGCAGTACTTC
few	TRBV6-1	TRBD2	TRBJ2-1	CASSDRLAGGPPGYNEQFF	TGTGCCAGCAGTGATAGACTAGCGGGAGGGCCCCCCGGATACAATGAGCAGTTCTTC
.	TRBV9	.	TRBJ2-1	CASSPGETWSYNEQFF	TGTGCCAGCAGCCCGGGGGAGACATGGTCATACAATGAGCAGTTCTTC
.	TRBV7-8	TRBD1	TRBJ2-7	CASSLEGGTSYEQYF	TGTGCCAGCAGCTTAGAAGGGGGCACGTCCTACGAGCAGTACTTC
.	TRBV19	.	TRBJ2-7	CASSITGTYEQYF	TGTGCCAGTAGTATAACAGGAACCTACGAGCAGTACTTC
.	TRBV2	.	TRBJ2-5	CASSTQQEQETQYF	TGTGCCAGCAGTACCCAACAGGAACAAGAGACCCAGTACTTC
.	TRBV2	.	TRBJ2-7	CASKGWTGDYEQYF	TGTGCCAGCAAGGGATGGACGGGAGACTACGAGCAGTACTTC
.	TRBV5-1	.	TRBJ1-5	CASSPDNNQPQHF	TGCGCCAGCAGCCCGGACAATAATCAGCCCCAGCATTTT
many	TRBV6-5	.	TRBJ1-1	CASNSQGGTEAFF	TGTGCCAGCAACAGTCAGGGAGGCACTGAAGCTTTCTTT
.	TRBV4-2	TRBD2	TRBJ2-5	CASTLGGGYDQETQYF	TGTGCCAGCACTTTGGGGGGGGGATACGACCAAGAGACCCAGTACTTC
.	TRBV6-4	TRBD1	TRBJ1-5	CASSAIDRALDQPQHF	TGTGCCAGCAGTGCCATCGACAGGGCCCTGGATCAGCCCCAGCATTTT
.	TRBV15	.	TRBJ2-5	CATSRGVDGQETQYF	TGTGCCACCAGCAGGGGAGTGGACGGTCAAGAGACCCAGTACTTC
.	TRBV15	TRBD1	TRBJ2-7	CATRPGTGVTREQYF	TGTGCCACCAGACCTGGGACAGGGGTGACCCGCGAGCAGTACTTC
.	TRBV7-8	.	TRBJ2-3	CASSFPGAGSTDTQYF	TGTGCCAGCAGCTTTCCCGGGGCGGGGAGCACAGATACGCAGTATTTT
few	TRBV6-1	TRBD2	TRBJ2-7	CASSAYSGSSYEQYF	TGTGCCAGCAGTGCCTATAGCGGGAGCTCCTACGAGCAGTACTTC
.	TRBV7-9	.	TRBJ1-2	CASSFRDTNYGYTF	TGTGCCAGCAGTTTCCGGGACACAAACTATGGCTACACCTTC
.	TRBV6-5	.	TRBJ1-2	CASSRGSDGYTF	TGTGCCAGCAGCCGAGGGTCCGATGGCTACACCTTC
.	TRBV7-2	.	TRBJ2-1	CASSLSSSGPYNEQFF	TGTGCCAGCAGCTTAAGTTCGAGCGGGCCCTACAATGAGCAGTTCTTC
.	TRBV2	.	TRBJ2-1	CASSFMRERGSSYNEQFF	TGTGCCAGCAGTTTCATGCGGGAACGGGGTAGCTCCTACAATGAGCAGTTCTTC
once	TRBV2	.	TRBJ2-2	CASVSSVELFF	TGTGCCAGCGTTTCTAGCGTGGAGCTGTTTTTT
once	TRBV11-3	TRBD1	TRBJ2-1	CASSRGATGGRDEQFF	TGTGCCAGCAGCCGGGGGGCGACAGGGGGCAGGGATGAGCAGTTCTTC
.	TRBV9	TRBD2	TRBJ2-7	CASSGSSLSSGSSAYEQYF	TGTGCCAGCAGCGGCAGTTCCCTGTCTAGCGGGAGTTCCGCCTACGAGCAGTACTTC
.	TRBV7-9	.	TRBJ2-3	CASSLWPGRGTDTQYF	TGTGCCAGCAGCTTATGGCCGGGAAGAGGCACAGATACGCAGTATTTT
.	TRBV28	.	TRBJ2-5	CASSSPVSGDDPGDQYF	TGTGCCAGCAGTTCCCCGGTCAGCGGGGACGATCCAGGGGACCAGTACTTC
.	TRBV19	TRBD1	TRBJ2-4	CASSIRQGLQNIQYF	TGTGCCAGTAGTATTAGACAGGGGCTACAAAACATTCAGTACTTC
.	TRBV12-5	TRBD2	TRBJ2-5	CASGPGLAPHQETQYF	TGTGCTAGTGGTCCCGGACTAGCGCCACACCAAGAGACCCAGTACTTC
once	TRBV5-8	.	TRBJ2-3	CASSITGHMTDTQYF	TGTGCCAGCAGTATAACAGGGCATATGACAGATACGCAGTATTTT
.	TRBV6-5	TRBD2	TRBJ2-7	CASSYGAGEGYEQYF	TGTGCCAGCAGTTACGGAGCGGGAGAGGGATACGAGCAGTACTTC
.	TRBV28	.	TRBJ1-1	CASSLGLTMNTEAFF	TGTGCCAGCAGTTTGGGCCTCACGATGAACACTGAAGCTTTCTTT
.	TRBV4-2	TRBD2	TRBJ2-7	CASSQGLAYFSYEQYF	TGTGCCAGCAGCCAAGGACTAGCGTACTTCTCCTACGAGCAGTACTTC
.	TRBV7-9	TRBD1	TRBJ1-2	CASSLGTGHPYGYTF	TGTGCCAGCAGCTTAGGGACAGGGCATCCGTATGGCTACACCTTC
once	TRBV7-3	TRBD2	TRBJ2-1	CASSLLVAGDNEQFF	TGTGCCAGCAGCTTATTGGTAGCGGGAGACAATGAGCAGTTCTTC
.	TRBV25-1	.	TRBJ2-7	CASSEYRESYEQYF	TGTGCCAGCAGTGAATATCGGGAATCCTACGAGCAGTACTTC
.	TRBV4-1	TRBD2	TRBJ2-7	CASSQESQTSLPNEQYF	TGCGCCAGCAGCCAAGAGAGTCAGACTAGCCTTCCAAACGAGCAGTACTTC
once	TRBV18	.	TRBJ1-5	CASSPDREEPQHF	TGTGCCAGCTCACCGGACCGGGAGGAGCCCCAGCATTTT
.	TRBV11-3	TRBD2	TRBJ2-7	CASSQQLAPYEQYF	TGTGCCAGCAGCCAGCAACTAGCGCCCTACGAGCAGTACTTC
few	TRBV7-6	.	TRBJ2-7	CASSPMRVLQYF	TGTGCCAGCAGCCCCATGCGGGTACTGCAGTACTTC